The subject of this entry is one T cell receptor beta chain. This specimen belongs to a study of T cells expressing NK-cell markers. On the study more broadly: Serological testing identified seven of the eight sequenced donors as HCMV-seropositive and one as seronegative.

Using the 5' RACE reads, TCRdb records one entry per CDR3 protein without DNA. In total, the table holds about 430,000 distinct CDR3 sequences. Germline CDR1 is SQVTM and CDR2 is ANQGSEA. The CDR3 runs to 11 residues. V usage is TRBV29-1 and J usage is TRBJ2-1; TCRdb's D call, TRBD2, is unchecked because there is no DNA. The material sequenced was blood T cells: a sorted CD56 or NKG2C T cell subset, CD4+ or CD8+ T cells, or bulk PBMC T cells (not recorded which). This clonotype was obtained from a woman in her 50s in good health. Here the CDR3 reads CAGGEINEQFF.